This is a list of T cell receptor beta chains from one sample in a study of persistence of HIV-infected CD4 T cells. These receptors have no identified antigens. Data came from immunoSEQ multiplex PCR; TCRdb stores just in-frame clones and leaves some out. The table has roughly 64,000 clones, about 81% seen once. The material was CD4+ T cells sorted from PBMCs after roughly 19-hour stimulation, obtained from a patient who received antiretroviral therapy. The receptors were sampled from an adult man with HIV who was CMV-seropositive. Each CDR3 is given without its conserved first and last residue.

>TRBV12-3/TRBV12-4
ASSVGPPHLH
>TRBV7-9
ASSLGGDGYT
>TRBV11-2
ASRQGGSSYEQY
>TRBV19
ASRDFFSGANVLT
>TRBV4-1
ASSLGETANYGYT
>TRBV19
ASSIAMPRPQH
>TRBV5-5
ASSLGQGFGYT
>TRBV28
ACTATGTGRAEQF
>TRBV2
ASSESSYEQY
>TRBV4-1
ASSPGQGPSNEQY
>TRBV2
ASSEEGHSNQPQH
>TRBV18
ASSPPNLAGDNEQF
>TRBV4-1
ASSQDRSITDTQY
>TRBV2
ASSVGGGGALPEQY
>TRBV7-2
ASSLIRRNTEAF
>TRBV2
ASNGERNTEAF
>TRBV7-2
ASSLFAGSEGYT
>TRBV6-5
ASSYSRTGRRGEAF
>TRBV5-1
ASSWGRLAGDADTQY
>TRBV5-6
ASSLANTGELF
>TRBV2
ASSEGGRGSQETQY
>TRBV3-1/TRBV3-2
ASSFSDRDNTEAF
>TRBV5-4
ASSFSQGASGELF
>TRBV3-1/TRBV3-2
ASSQDGRRGQPQH
>TRBV6-6
ASSQGPGQGFENTEAF
>TRBV15
ATNAGPGSVYGYT
>TRBV14
ASSQDRGAGAGEQF
>TRBV5-4
ASSLVDPSNYGYT
>TRBV19
ASTPTGLTTGTGVDYGYT
>TRBV27
ASSLEYNQPQH
>TRBV5-5
ASSSGQGVEGYT
>TRBV6-5
ASSYSGTGPYEQY
>TRBV2
ASSATGTRDAPLH
>TRBV10-3
AIGADRSYEQY
>TRBV2
ASRRTSAGEQY
>TRBV7-2
ASSLEAGYRGNTIY
>TRBV5-1
ASSASQGARDGYT
>TRBV5-1
ASSLLSSYEQY
>TRBV20-1
SASTLQVVNQPQH
>TRBV5-1
ASSQRQGGTGELF
>TRBV5-8
ASSLLRGNYGYT
>TRBV6-1
ASSEAGVGNYGYT
>TRBV6-5
ASSPGTGGSDGYT
>TRBV29-1
SVVTGAGANVLT
>TRBV15
ATSREDTGELF
>TRBV10-2
ASSESGRTQH
>TRBV6-6
ASTSQLGRSNQPQH
>TRBV3-1/TRBV3-2
ASSQSGTIY